This T cell receptor beta chain comes out of a study of CD8+CD57+ T cells in acquired aplastic anemia. Whole-study results and caveats: Patients versus controls showed no significant CD8+ Simpson's diversity difference. Sharing between patients and controls was observed for twenty-nine CD8+ CDR3 sequences.

This clonotype was counted many times. Its cognate antigen is unknown. The CDR3 covers 16 residues. V lost 4 bases to trimming and J lost 8 bases; unmatched junction nucleotides: 12. CDR1 and CDR2 from the germline V gene are SGHRS and YFSETQ. TCR beta VDJ and CDR3 profiles were obtained from a genomic DNA template. TCRdb re-called the reads with MiXCR, one entry per CDR3 protein. Of more than 150,000 distinct CDR3 sequences listed, about 45% were seen once; the top ten hold 3.2%. By flow cytometry, patients selected for sequencing had shown an expansion of CD8+CD57+ cells. Each of the patients presented with severe acquired aplastic anemia.

The TCR was taken from a human donor with aplastic anemia. The rearrangement uses TRBV5-1 and TRBJ1-4, with TRBD1 identical over 9 bases. The sample taken for sequencing was sorted CD4+, CD8+, or CD8+CD57+ T cells (not recorded which) from PBMCs. The CDR3 DNA sequence: TGCGCCAGCAGCGCATCCACCGGGACAGGGAGGGAAAAACTGTTTTTT. It encodes CASSASTGTGREKLFF. The variable domain in full, with the rest retrieved from reference TRBV5-1 and TRBJ1-4, is KAGVTQTPRYLIKTRGQQVTLSCSPISGHRSVSWYQQTPGQGLQFLFEYFSETQRNKGNFPGRFSGRQFSNSRSEMNVSTLELGDSALYLCASSASTGTGREKLFFGSGTQLSVL.